Listed below are T cell receptor beta chains from one sample, sequenced in a study of blood T cell repertoires in COVID-19. Measured with immunoSEQ multiplex PCR; TCRdb has only the in-frame clones, and not every one. The data contain 85,000 to 130,000 clones, roughly 91% of them singletons. The sample consisted of peripheral blood. The receptors come from a human donor in a cohort sampled during active COVID-19. Each CDR3 is given with its conserved first and last residue. The D gene is left open where the match is weak. Size is stated for part of the rows, as once, few or many counts, or as a class when the clone is expanded.

>TRBV3-1/TRBV3-2|TRBJ2-7|NA|NA
TGTGCCAGCAGCCAAGATAACTTAGCAACCTACGAGCAGTACTTC
CASSQDNLATYEQYF
>TRBV9|TRBJ1-6|TRBD1|NA
TGTGCCAGCAGCGCCCCGTCGACAGGGGGAAATTCACCCCTCCACTTT
CASSAPSTGGNSPLHF
>TRBV27|TRBJ2-3|TRBD1|NA
TGTGCCAGCAGTTTCTGGGGGACAGGAGATACGCAGTATTTT
CASSFWGTGDTQYF
>TRBV6-1|TRBJ2-4|TRBD2|NA
TGTGCCAGCAGTGACACCGGGACTAGCATTCAGTACTTC
CASSDTGTSIQYF
>TRBV4-3|TRBJ1-4|TRBD1|NA
TGCGCCAGCAGCCAAACGGGACAGATAAATGAAAAACTGTTTTTT
CASSQTGQINEKLFF
>TRBV30|TRBJ2-2|TRBD2|NA
TGTGCCTGGAATTTTTATAGGACTAGCGGGAGGTTTGGGAACACCGGGGAGCTGTTTTTT
CAWNFYRTSGRFGNTGELFF
>TRBV24-1|TRBJ2-1|TRBD2|NA
TGTGCCACCAGTGACTCACTAGCGGCGGGCAATGAGCAGTTCTTC
CATSDSLAAGNEQFF
>TRBV24-1|TRBJ2-2|TRBD1|once
TGTGCCACCAGTGATGCGGGACAGGGGTTCACCGGGGAGCTGTTTTTT
CATSDAGQGFTGELFF
>TRBV30|TRBJ2-7|TRBD2|NA
TGTGCCTGGAGTGTAAGGTCGGCTAGCGGGAGTTACGAGCAGTACTTC
CAWSVRSASGSYEQYF
>TRBV27|TRBJ2-3|NA|NA
TGTGCCAGCAGTTACCCCGGGGATACGCAGTATTTT
CASSYPGDTQYF
>TRBV7-2|TRBJ2-7|NA|NA
TGTGCCAGCAGCTTACCCCCCGGTTACGAGCAGTACTTC
CASSLPPGYEQYF
>TRBV13|TRBJ1-1|NA|NA
TGTGCCAGCAGGCGCGGGGAGGCTGAAGCTTTCTTT
CASRRGEAEAFF
>TRBV24-1|TRBJ2-3|TRBD2|NA
TGTGCCACCAGTGATAGAGCGGGGGGCACAGATACGCAGTATTTT
CATSDRAGGTDTQYF
>TRBV18|TRBJ1-1|TRBD1|NA
TGTGCCAGCTCACCATCGGGACAGGGGGCATCTGAAGCTTTCTTT
CASSPSGQGASEAFF
>TRBV7-8|TRBJ1-5|TRBD1|NA
TGTGCCAGCAGTGGGACAGGGGGCAATCAGCCCCAGCATTTT
CASSGTGGNQPQHF
>TRBV6-5|TRBJ1-1|TRBD1|NA
TGTGCCGGTGGGGGACAGCTGAACACTGAAGCTTTCTTT
CAGGGQLNTEAFF
>TRBV19|TRBJ2-7|NA|NA
TGTGCCAACCACCTCGCGGGAACCTACGAGCAGTACTTC
CANHLAGTYEQYF
>TRBV28|TRBJ1-2|NA|once
TGTGCCAGCATACTACAGGGTACTACCTATGGCTACACCTTC
CASILQGTTYGYTF
>TRBV6-5|TRBJ1-2|TRBD1|NA
TGTGCCAGCAGACACAGGGGGCGGTCTAACTATGGCTACACCTTC
CASRHRGRSNYGYTF
>TRBV15|TRBJ2-7|NA|NA
TGTGCCACCAGCCTGGCCGCAGGCCCCTACGAGCAGTACTTC
CATSLAAGPYEQYF
>TRBV4-1|TRBJ2-1|TRBD1|NA
TGCGCCAGCAGCCAAGATCCGGGACAGGGGGCGAATGAGCAGTTCTTC
CASSQDPGQGANEQFF
>TRBV5-4|TRBJ1-3|TRBD1|NA
TGTGCCAGCAGCAGGTTTCGGGACAGGGGTCTCTCTGGAAACACCATATATTTT
CASSRFRDRGLSGNTIYF
>TRBV5-1|TRBJ1-1|TRBD1|NA
TGCGCCAGCAGCTCTGTAGGACAGGAGAACACTGAAGCTTTCTTT
CASSSVGQENTEAFF
>TRBV21-1|TRBJ2-1|NA|NA
TGTGCCAGCAGCTCACGGAAGGGACAGAAGAACCACAATGAGCAGTTCTTC
CASSSRKGQKNHNEQFF
>TRBV6-2/TRBV6-3|TRBJ2-4|NA|NA
TGTGCCAGCAGCCCTCTGGACACGAGCAAAAACATTCAGTACTTC
CASSPLDTSKNIQYF
>TRBV4-3|TRBJ2-5|TRBD2|NA
TGCGCCAGCAGCCAAGATAGGGTAGCCTCGGGGGGGGAGACCCAGTACTTC
CASSQDRVASGGETQYF
>TRBV6-2/TRBV6-3|TRBJ2-1|TRBD1|NA
TGTGCCAGCAGTCGGACAGGGGGCATATATAACGATGAGCAGTTCTTC
CASSRTGGIYNDEQFF